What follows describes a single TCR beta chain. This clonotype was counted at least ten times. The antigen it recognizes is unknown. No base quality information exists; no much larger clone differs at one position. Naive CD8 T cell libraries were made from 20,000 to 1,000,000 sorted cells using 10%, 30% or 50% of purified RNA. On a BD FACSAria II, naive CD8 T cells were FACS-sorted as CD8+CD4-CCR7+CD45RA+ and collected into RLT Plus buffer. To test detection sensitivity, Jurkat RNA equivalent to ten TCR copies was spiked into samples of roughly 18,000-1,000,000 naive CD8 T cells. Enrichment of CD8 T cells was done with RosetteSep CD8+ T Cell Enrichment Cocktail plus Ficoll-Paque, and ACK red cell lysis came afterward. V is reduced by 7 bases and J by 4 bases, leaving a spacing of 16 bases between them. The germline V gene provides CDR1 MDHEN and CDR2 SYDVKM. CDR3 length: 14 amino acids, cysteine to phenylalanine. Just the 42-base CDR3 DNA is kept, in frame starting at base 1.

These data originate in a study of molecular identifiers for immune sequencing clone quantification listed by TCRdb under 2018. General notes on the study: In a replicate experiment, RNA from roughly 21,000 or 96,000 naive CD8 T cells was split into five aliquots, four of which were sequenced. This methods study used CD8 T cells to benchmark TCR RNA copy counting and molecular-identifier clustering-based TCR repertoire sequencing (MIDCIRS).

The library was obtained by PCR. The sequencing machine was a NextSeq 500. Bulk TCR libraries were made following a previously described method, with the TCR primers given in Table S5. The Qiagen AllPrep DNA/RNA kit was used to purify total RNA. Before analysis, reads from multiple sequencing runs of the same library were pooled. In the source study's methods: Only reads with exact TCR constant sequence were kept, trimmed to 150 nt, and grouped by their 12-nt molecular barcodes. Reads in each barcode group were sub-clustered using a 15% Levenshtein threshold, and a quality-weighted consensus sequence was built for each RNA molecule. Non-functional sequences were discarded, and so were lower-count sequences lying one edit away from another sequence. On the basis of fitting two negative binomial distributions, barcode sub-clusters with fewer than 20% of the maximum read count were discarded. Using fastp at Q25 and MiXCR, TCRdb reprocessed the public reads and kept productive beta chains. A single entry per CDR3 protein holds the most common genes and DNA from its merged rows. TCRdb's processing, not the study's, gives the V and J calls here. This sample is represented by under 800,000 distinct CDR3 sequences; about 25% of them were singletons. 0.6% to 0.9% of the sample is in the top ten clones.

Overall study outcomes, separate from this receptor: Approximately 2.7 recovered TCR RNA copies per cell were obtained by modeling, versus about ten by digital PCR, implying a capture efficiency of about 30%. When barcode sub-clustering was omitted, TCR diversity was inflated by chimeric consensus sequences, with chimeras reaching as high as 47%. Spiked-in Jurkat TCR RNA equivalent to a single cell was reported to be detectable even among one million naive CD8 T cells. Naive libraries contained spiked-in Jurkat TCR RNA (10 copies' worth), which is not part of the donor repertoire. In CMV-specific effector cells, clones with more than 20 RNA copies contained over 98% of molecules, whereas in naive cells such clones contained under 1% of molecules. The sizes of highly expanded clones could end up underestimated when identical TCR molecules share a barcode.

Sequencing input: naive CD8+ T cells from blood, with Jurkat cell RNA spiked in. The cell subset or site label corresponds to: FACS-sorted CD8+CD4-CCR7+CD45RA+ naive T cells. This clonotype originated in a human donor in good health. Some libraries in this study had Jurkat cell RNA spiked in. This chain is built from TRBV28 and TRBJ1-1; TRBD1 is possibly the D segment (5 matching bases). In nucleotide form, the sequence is TGTGCCAGCACCCTTCTCGTGGGGGGCACTGAAGCTTTCTTT. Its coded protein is CASTLLVGGTEAFF.